This TCR beta chain was identified during a study of cytomegalovirus exposure and HLA in healthy donors. Whole-study context: From 150 million to 200 million T cells, an earlier analysis saw approximately 110 million unique TCR beta sequences.

The CDR3 covers 15 residues. V gave up 4 bases and J gave up 5 bases; unmatched junction bases: 10. Germline lookup yields CDR1 GTSNPN and CDR2 SVGIG (reference sequence). Findings and limits, study-wide: Other equally common chains were less clonally expanded than HLA-associated TCR beta chains, a later analysis showed. Reportedly, fewer N-insertions than the 666-donor mean appeared in an Asian-associated ancestry cluster in a later analysis. The HLA-A and HLA-B alleles of most subjects were reportedly predicted accurately from TCR beta sequences.

On this clone: The target antigen is unknown.

Primers for the PCR totalled 60 Vbeta and 13 Jbeta. Clones were read by immunoSEQ multiplex PCR, and TCRdb kept only the in-frame ones, dropping some. The sample is made up of just under 90,000 clones, and the top ten hold 5.5% of it. The sample consisted of PBMCs. The rearrangement joins TRBV30 to TRBJ2-1; 8 positions agree with TRBD2. The sequence was collected from a girl aged 10 to 17 in good health and CMV-seropositive. The CDR3 is CAWKRVGGVDNEQFF. In nucleotides, the CDR3 is TGTGCCTGGAAACGGGTCGGGGGGGTCGACAATGAGCAGTTCTTC.